This TCR beta chain was retrieved from a study of blood T cells in healthy people across ages. Germline assignment: CDR1 GTSNPN and CDR2 SVGIG (reference sequence). V lost 5 bases to trimming and J lost 4 bases, with 18 bases between them. This CDR3 has 15 amino acids. It was with a sample-barcoded 5' primer and a J-beta primer mix that a second PCR of about 6 to 12 cycles was run. TCRdb reanalysed the 5' RACE reads using MiXCR and keeps one entry per CDR3 protein. The sample has 600,000 to 900,000 distinct CDR3 sequences, about 26% seen once; the top ten hold 2.5% to 3.5%. The same data also went into a second study, on T cells of mothers and their children.

The source is a boy aged 10-17 years in good health. Material for sequencing was blood. The chain employs TRBV30 and TRBJ2-1; D perhaps matches TRBD2 (6 bases). The CDR3 loop reads CAWDDKGGPYNEQFF. Here the CDR3 DNA reads TGTGCCTGGGACGACAAGGGAGGCCCTTACAATGAGCAGTTCTTC.